Below are 5 T cell receptor beta chains sequenced from a single sample in a study of T cells after yellow fever vaccination. TCRdb used MiXCR to reprocess the 5' RACE reads, holding one entry per CDR3 protein. Of some 220,000 distinct CDR3 sequences listed, about 3% were seen once; the top ten hold about 3%. The sequencing used CD4+ T cells sorted from PBMCs, collected 10 days after the yellow fever booster vaccination. The receptors originated from a man aged 18-30 years who received the YFV17D yellow fever vaccine.

This clonotype was counted between two and nine times. The chain has TRBV7-3 and TRBJ2-3; tentative D call: TRBD2 (5 bases). V lost 5 bases and J lost 4, with 22 bases in between. The V gene's germline CDR1 is SGHTA and CDR2 FQGTGA. The CDR3 contains 17 residues. The CDR3 DNA follows: TGTGCCAGCAGCCCGGGAAGGGCTAGCTTCGGTCCAGATACGCAGTATTTT. This gives the protein CASSPGRASFGPDTQYF.

This clonotype has ten or more counts. The V and J genes are TRBV20-1 and TRBJ2-3, with 8 bases that match TRBD2. The ends lost 1 base at V and 4 bases at J; junction bases unmatched: 10. The CDR3 is made up of 16 amino acids. Germline CDR1 reads DFQATT; CDR2 reads SNEGSKA (reference sequence). CDR3 sequence (DNA): TGCAGTGCTAGAGTCGGGGGACTAGGAGGTGCAGATACGCAGTATTTT. Protein sequence: CSARVGGLGGADTQYF.

The sample holds a few counts of this clonotype. The CDR3 coding sequence is TGTGCCAGCAGCTGGGACTCCCGGAACACCGGGGAGCTGTTTTTT. Amino acids: CASSWDSRNTGELFF. This chain links TRBV7-2 with TRBJ2-2; tentative D call: TRBD2 (6 bases). Germline-derived CDR1 and CDR2 are SGHTA and FQGNSA. The CDR3 sequence is 15 residues long. V was trimmed by 4 bases and J by 1 base, leaving 10 bases between them.

Ten or more counts support this clonotype. The chain employs TRBV12-3 or TRBV12-4 and TRBJ1-5, with D hard to call. The V gene lost 5 bases and the J gene lost 3 bases, with 14 bases spanning the gap. The CDR3 length is 15 residues. CDR3 loop: CASSPRSGNNQPQHF. The CDR3, as DNA: TGTGCCAGCAGTCCAAGGTCCGGGAACAATCAGCCCCAGCATTTT.

This clonotype was seen only a few times. The chain couples TRBV7-2 to TRBJ2-5; possible D gene TRBD1, 6 bases. This CDR3 has 13 amino acids. The V gene's germline CDR1 is SGHTA and CDR2 FQGNSA. With 5 bases removed from V and 0 bases from J, the gap between germline ends came to 7 bases. In DNA, the CDR3 is TGTGCCAGCAGCCGACAGGACCAAGAGACCCAGTACTTC. Translated, it gives CASSRQDQETQYF.